The T cell receptor beta chain under discussion was sequenced for a study of read filtering for tumor transcriptome and immune sequencing. Study overall: DNase treatment preceded whole-transcriptome library preparation.

In its sample, this clonotype was seen many times. Its antigen remains unknown. Trimming removed 0 bases at V and 0 bases at J, with 18 bases between. Germline CDR1 is MNHEY and CDR2 is SVGEGT. The CDR3 consists of 19 residues. The library was built from about 400 ng RNA with molecular barcoded adaptors for alpha/delta and beta/gamma chains. TCRdb independently ran MiXCR on the reads; one entry per CDR3 protein. The sample holds around 35,000 distinct CDR3 sequences, approximately 14% seen once. Bone marrow was sampled from every patient at the time of active disease. Overall study results and limits: RNA-seq captured clonotypes less deeply and reliably than IR-seq. Sorted CD138-negative bone marrow cells were not purified T cells.

The chain is built from TRBV6-2 or TRBV6-3 and TRBJ2-1; D ambiguous. The clonotype originates from a donor over 35 with multiple myeloma. Sequencing input: a population of CD138-negative cells sorted from bone marrow. For the CDR3, the DNA is TGTGCCAGCAGTTACTCCATCTCCCAGGTCACCAGCTCCTACAATGAGCAGTTCTTC. Its translation is CASSYSISQVTSSYNEQFF.